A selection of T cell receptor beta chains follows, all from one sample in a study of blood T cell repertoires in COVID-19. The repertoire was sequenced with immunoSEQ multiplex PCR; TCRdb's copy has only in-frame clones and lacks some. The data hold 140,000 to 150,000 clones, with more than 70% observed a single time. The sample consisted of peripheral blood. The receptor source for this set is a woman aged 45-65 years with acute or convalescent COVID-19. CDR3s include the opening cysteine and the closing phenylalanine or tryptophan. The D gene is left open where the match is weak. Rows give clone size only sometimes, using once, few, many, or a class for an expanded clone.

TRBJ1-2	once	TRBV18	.	TGTGCCAGCTCGCCGACAGGTCTGCCCTCCTATGGCTACACCTTC	CASSPTGLPSYGYTF
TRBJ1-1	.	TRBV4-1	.	TGCGCCAGCAGCCAAGGGGAGGGAGCAACTGAAGCTTTCTTT	CASSQGEGATEAFF
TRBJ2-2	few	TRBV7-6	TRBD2	TGTGCCAGCAGCTTAAGTTGGTCCGGGGGGGACACCGGGGAGCTGTTTTTT	CASSLSWSGGDTGELFF
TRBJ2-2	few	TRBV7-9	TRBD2	TGTGCCAGCAAAAGACTAGCGGAATCCGGGGAGCTGTTTTTT	CASKRLAESGELFF
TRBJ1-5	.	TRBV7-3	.	TGTGCCAGCAGCTTAACGGCGGATCAGCCCCAGCATTTT	CASSLTADQPQHF
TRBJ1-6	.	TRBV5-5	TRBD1	TGTGCCAGCAGTTTACCGACAGGGTTAGATTCACCCCTCCACTTT	CASSLPTGLDSPLHF
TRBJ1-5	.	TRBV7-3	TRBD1	TGTGCCAGCAGCTTAGACAGGGGCCAGCCCCAGCATTTT	CASSLDRGQPQHF
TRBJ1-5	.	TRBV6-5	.	TGTGCCAGCAGCCTTCGTCTCGGGGATAATCAGCCCCAGCATTTT	CASSLRLGDNQPQHF
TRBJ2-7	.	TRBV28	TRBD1	TGTGCCAGCAGTACCCTGGACAGGGTTGAAGTAGAGCAGTACTTC	CASSTLDRVEVEQYF
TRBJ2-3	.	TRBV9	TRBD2	TGTGCCAGCAGCGTTAGCGGGGGCACAGATACGCAGTATTTT	CASSVSGGTDTQYF
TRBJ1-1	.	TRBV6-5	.	TGTGCCAGCTATTCTAGGTGGACTGAAGCTTTCTTT	CASYSRWTEAFF
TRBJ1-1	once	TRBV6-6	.	TGTGCCAGCAGTTTGGAGGGGAACACTGAAGCTTTCTTT	CASSLEGNTEAFF
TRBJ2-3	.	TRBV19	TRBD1	TGTGCCAGTAGTATCGGGACAGGGGGGGATACGCAGTATTTT	CASSIGTGGDTQYF
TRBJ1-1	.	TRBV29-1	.	TGCAGCGTTGAAACTACAGGGATGAACACTGAAGCTTTCTTT	CSVETTGMNTEAFF
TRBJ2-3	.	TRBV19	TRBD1	TGTGCCAGTAGTATCTGGGCAGGGGGCGCAGGGGATACGCAGTATTTT	CASSIWAGGAGDTQYF
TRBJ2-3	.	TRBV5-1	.	TGCGCCAGCAGCTTGAAACTAGATACAGATACGCAGTATTTT	CASSLKLDTDTQYF
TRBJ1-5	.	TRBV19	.	TGTGCCAGTAGGCAGGGTAGCAATCAGCCCCAGCATTTT	CASRQGSNQPQHF
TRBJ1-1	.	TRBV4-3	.	TGCGCCAGCAGCCTAAGAGGGGGTCGAACTGAAGCTTTCTTT	CASSLRGGRTEAFF
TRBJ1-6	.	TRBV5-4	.	TGTGCCAGCAGCTGGGGGGAGGGGACTGCATTCTCACCCCTCCACTTT	CASSWGEGTAFSPLHF
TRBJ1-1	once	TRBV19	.	TGTGCCAGTAGTTTCGGGGGGAACACTGAAGCTTTCTTT	CASSFGGNTEAFF
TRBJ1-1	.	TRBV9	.	TGTGCCAGCAGCGTAGAAGGACAATCGGGCACTGAAGCTTTCTTT	CASSVEGQSGTEAFF
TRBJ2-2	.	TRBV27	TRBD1	TGTGCCAGCAGTCCGGACGCCGGGACAGTAACGAACACCGGGGAGCTGTTTTTT	CASSPDAGTVTNTGELFF
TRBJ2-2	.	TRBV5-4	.	TGTGCCAGCAGCTTGTGGACAGCGAACACCGGGGAGCTGTTTTTT	CASSLWTANTGELFF
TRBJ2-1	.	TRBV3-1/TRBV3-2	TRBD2	TGTGCCAGCAGCCAAGGGCGGGGGGCGCGGGCTGAGCAGTTCTTC	CASSQGRGARAEQFF
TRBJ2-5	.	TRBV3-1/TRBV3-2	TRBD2	TGTGCCAGCAGCCAAGATTACGCCAGCGGGGGAACCCAAGAGACCCAGTACTTC	CASSQDYASGGTQETQYF
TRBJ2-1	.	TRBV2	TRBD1	TGTGCCAGCAGTAGGGACAGGGGTAATGAGCAGTTCTTC	CASSRDRGNEQFF
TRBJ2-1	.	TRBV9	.	TGTGCCAGCAGCCCTCGACTTGAGTCTTGGCACAATGAGCAGTTCTTC	CASSPRLESWHNEQFF
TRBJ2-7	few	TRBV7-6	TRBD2	TGTGCCAGCAGCCACCCTCTTCACCCACTAGCGGGGGGTAGCTCCTACGAGCAGTACTTC	CASSHPLHPLAGGSSYEQYF
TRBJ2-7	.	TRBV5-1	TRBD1	TGCGCCAGCAGCTTCACAGGGGGAAGATCCTACGAGCAGTACTTC	CASSFTGGRSYEQYF
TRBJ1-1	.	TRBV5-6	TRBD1	TGTGCCAGCAGCCGACCGGGACAGAGAATTGAAGCTTTCTTT	CASSRPGQRIEAFF
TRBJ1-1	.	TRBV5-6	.	TGTGCCAGCAGCTTTAGCACTGAAGCTTTCTTT	CASSFSTEAFF
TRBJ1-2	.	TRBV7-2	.	TGTGCCAGCAGCTTACTACCCGACTACGGTGGCTACACCTTC	CASSLLPDYGGYTF
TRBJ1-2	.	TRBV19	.	TGTGCCAGTAGGGAGGGTAGTGGCTACACCTTC	CASREGSGYTF
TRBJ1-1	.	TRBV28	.	TGTGCCAGCACCGGAGTAGTCCCTGAAGCTTTCTTT	CASTGVVPEAFF
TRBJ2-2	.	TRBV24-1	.	TGTGCCACCAGTGTAGCCCATACCGGGGAGCTGTTTTTT	CATSVAHTGELFF
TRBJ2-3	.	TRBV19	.	TGTGCCAGTAAGGACACTAGCACAGATACGCAGTATTTT	CASKDTSTDTQYF
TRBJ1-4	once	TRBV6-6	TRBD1	TGTGCCAGCAGTTCTTCAGGACAGGGTGGAGGTGAAAAACTGTTTTTT	CASSSSGQGGGEKLFF
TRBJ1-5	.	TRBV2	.	TGTGCCAGCAGTGACGCGGGATATAGCAATCAGCCCCAGCATTTT	CASSDAGYSNQPQHF
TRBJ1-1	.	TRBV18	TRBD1	TGTGCCAGCTCACCAAGGGACAGGATGAACACTGAAGCTTTCTTT	CASSPRDRMNTEAFF
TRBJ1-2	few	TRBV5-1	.	TGCGCCAGCAGCTTGGACGAGTTCTATGGCTACACCTTC	CASSLDEFYGYTF
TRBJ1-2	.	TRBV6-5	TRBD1	TGTGCCAGCAGCACACAGGGGACTAACTATGGCTACACCTTC	CASSTQGTNYGYTF